The present TCR beta chain was sequenced within a study of blood T cell repertoires in COVID-19. Only in-frame clones appear in the TCRdb table, and some are missing; sequencing was by immunoSEQ multiplex PCR. The data contain approximately 140,000 clones, around 87% of them singletons. Per the germline V gene, CDR1 is SGHTA and CDR2 is FQGNSA. The CDR3 is made up of 13 amino acids. The V end lost 6 bases, the J end lost 6 bases, and 15 bases lay between the germline ends. The receptor was isolated from a woman aged 60 to 75 with active or convalescent COVID-19. The sample taken for sequencing was peripheral blood. The rearrangement links TRBV7-2 to TRBJ2-7; possible D gene TRBD2, 6 bases. The CDR3 reads CASSRTEGGEQYF. In nucleotides, the CDR3 is TGTGCCAGCAGTCGGACGGAGGGCGGCGAGCAGTACTTC.